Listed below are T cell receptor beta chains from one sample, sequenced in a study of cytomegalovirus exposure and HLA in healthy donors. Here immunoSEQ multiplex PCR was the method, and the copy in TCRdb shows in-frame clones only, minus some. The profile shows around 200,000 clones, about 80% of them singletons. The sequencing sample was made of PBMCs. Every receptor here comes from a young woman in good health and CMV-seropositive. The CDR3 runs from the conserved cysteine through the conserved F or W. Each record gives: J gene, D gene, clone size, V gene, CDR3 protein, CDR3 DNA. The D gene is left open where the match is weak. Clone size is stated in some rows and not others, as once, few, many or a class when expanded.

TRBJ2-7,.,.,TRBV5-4,CASSLGRYEQYF,TGTGCCAGCAGCTTGGGCCGGTACGAGCAGTACTTC
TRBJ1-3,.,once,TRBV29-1,CSVDPGESGNTIYF,TGCAGCGTTGACCCGGGAGAGTCTGGAAACACCATATATTTT
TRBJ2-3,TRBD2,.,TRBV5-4,CAGGSGGTTDTQYF,TGTGCCGGGGGAAGCGGGGGGACCACAGATACGCAGTATTTT
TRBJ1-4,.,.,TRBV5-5,CASSLAGRGANEKLFF,TGTGCCAGCAGCTTGGCAGGGCGGGGGGCTAATGAAAAACTGTTTTTT
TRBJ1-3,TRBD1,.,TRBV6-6,CASSGGENTIYF,TGTGCCAGCTCAGGGGGAGAAAACACCATATATTTT
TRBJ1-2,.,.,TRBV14,CASSVQGPWGYTF,TGTGCCAGCAGCGTACAGGGCCCCTGGGGCTACACCTTC
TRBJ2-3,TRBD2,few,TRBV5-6,CASSLRRLADTDTQYF,TGTGCCAGCAGCTTGCGCAGACTAGCGGACACAGATACGCAGTATTTT
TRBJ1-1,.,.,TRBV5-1,CASSLGGQNSAEAFF,TGCGCCAGCAGCTTGGGGGGGCAAAATTCAGCTGAAGCTTTCTTT
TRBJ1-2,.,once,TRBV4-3,CASSQDWGRANYGYTF,TGCGCCAGCAGCCAAGATTGGGGCAGGGCTAACTATGGCTACACCTTC
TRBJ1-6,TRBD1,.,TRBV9,CASSERTGVNSPLHF,TGTGCCAGCAGCGAAAGGACAGGGGTTAATTCACCCCTCCACTTT
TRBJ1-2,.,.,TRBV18,CASSPREGRSGYTF,TGTGCCAGCTCACCTAGGGAGGGGAGGTCTGGCTACACCTTC
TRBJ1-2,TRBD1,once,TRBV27,CASSYGTGDGYTF,TGTGCCAGCAGTTATGGGACAGGGGATGGCTACACCTTC
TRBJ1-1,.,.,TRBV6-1,CASSKTLLNTEAFF,TGTGCCAGCAGCAAGACACTCTTGAACACTGAAGCTTTCTTT
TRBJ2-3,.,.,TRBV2,CASSWRGRGTDTQYF,TGTGCCAGCTCATGGAGGGGGCGCGGCACAGATACGCAGTATTTT
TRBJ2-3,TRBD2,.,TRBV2,CASSEPGGVADTQYF,TGTGCCAGCAGTGAACCGGGGGGAGTGGCAGATACGCAGTATTTT
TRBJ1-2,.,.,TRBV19,CASSIDIDSTYGYTF,TGTGCCAGTAGTATAGATATAGACAGTACCTATGGCTACACCTTC
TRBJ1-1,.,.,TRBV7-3,CASSFKVRDTEAFF,TGTGCCAGCAGCTTTAAGGTTCGGGACACTGAAGCTTTCTTT
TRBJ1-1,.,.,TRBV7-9,CASSLNREGVVNTEAFF,TGTGCCAGCAGCTTAAACAGGGAGGGGGTCGTGAACACTGAAGCTTTCTTT
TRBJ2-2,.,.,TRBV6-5,CASRDQGGAGELFF,TGTGCCAGCAGAGACCAGGGAGGAGCCGGGGAGCTGTTTTTT
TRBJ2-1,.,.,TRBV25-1,CASSDPPGREQFF,TGTGCCAGCAGCGACCCACCAGGGCGAGAGCAGTTCTTC
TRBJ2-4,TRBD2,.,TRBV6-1,CASSEGLAGGLAKNIQYF,TGTGCCAGCAGTGAAGGACTAGCGGGGGGACTAGCCAAAAACATTCAGTACTTC
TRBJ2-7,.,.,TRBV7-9,CASSLVSYEQYF,TGTGCCAGCAGCTTGGTCAGCTACGAGCAGTACTTC
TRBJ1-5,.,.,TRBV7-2,CASSWGQGNQPQHF,TGTGCCAGCAGCTGGGGACAAGGAAATCAGCCCCAGCATTTT
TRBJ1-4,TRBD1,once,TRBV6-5,CASSLQGTNEKLFF,TGTGCCAGCAGCCTACAGGGGACTAATGAAAAACTGTTTTTT
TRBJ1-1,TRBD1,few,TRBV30,CAWRGDRGGTEAFF,TGTGCCTGGAGGGGGGACAGGGGAGGCACTGAAGCTTTCTTT
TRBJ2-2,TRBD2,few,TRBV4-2,CASSQDAASGAGELFF,TGTGCCAGCAGCCAAGATGCGGCTAGCGGGGCCGGGGAGCTGTTTTTT
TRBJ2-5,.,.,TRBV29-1,CSGSIGVQETQYF,TGCAGCGGTAGCATTGGTGTCCAGGAGACCCAGTACTTC
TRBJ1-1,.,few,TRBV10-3,CAISSDTNTEAFF,TGTGCCATCAGTTCGGACACGAACACTGAAGCTTTCTTT
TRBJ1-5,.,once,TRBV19,CASSSSWGDQPQHF,TGTGCCAGTAGTTCCTCATGGGGAGATCAGCCCCAGCATTTT
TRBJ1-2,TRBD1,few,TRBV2,CASMRLDRAGYGYTF,TGTGCCAGCATGCGCCTGGACAGGGCGGGCTATGGCTACACCTTC
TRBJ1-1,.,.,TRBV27,CATRGSREAFF,TGTGCCACAAGAGGTAGCAGAGAAGCTTTCTTT
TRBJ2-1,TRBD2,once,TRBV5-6,CASSLPGGAFNEQFF,TGTGCCAGCAGCCTGCCCGGGGGGGCCTTCAATGAGCAGTTCTTC
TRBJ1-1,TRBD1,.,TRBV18,CASSRDRVKVWTEAFF,TGTGCCAGCTCACGGGACAGGGTAAAGGTATGGACTGAAGCTTTCTTT
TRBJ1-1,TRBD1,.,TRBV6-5,CASSPGQGEGTEAFF,TGTGCCAGCAGTCCGGGACAGGGGGAGGGAACTGAAGCTTTCTTT
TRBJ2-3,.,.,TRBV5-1,CASSPVGTADTQYF,TGCGCCAGCAGCCCGGTGGGCACGGCAGATACGCAGTATTTT
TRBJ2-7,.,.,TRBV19,CASSHSYEQYF,TGTGCCAGCTCACACTCCTACGAGCAGTACTTC
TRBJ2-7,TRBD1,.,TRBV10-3,CAVRIPGQGGTYEQYF,TGTGCCGTACGGATACCGGGACAGGGAGGCACCTACGAGCAGTACTTC
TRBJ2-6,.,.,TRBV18,CASSQRQGANVLTF,TGTGCCAGCTCACAACGACAGGGGGCCAACGTCCTGACTTTC
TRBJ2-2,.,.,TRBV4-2,CASSQVAGANGELFF,TGTGCCAGCAGCCAAGTCGCGGGGGCAAACGGGGAGCTGTTTTTT
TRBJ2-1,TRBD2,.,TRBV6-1,CASRLRGGLYNEQFF,TGTGCCAGCAGGTTGCGGGGGGGCTTGTACAATGAGCAGTTCTTC
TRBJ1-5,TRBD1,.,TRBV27,CASSPRTGHSQPQHF,TGTGCCAGCAGTCCGAGGACAGGGCATAGTCAGCCCCAGCATTTT
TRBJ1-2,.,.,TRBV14,CASSQRAGASNYGYTF,TGTGCCAGCAGCCAACGGGCGGGGGCCTCTAATTATGGCTACACCTTC
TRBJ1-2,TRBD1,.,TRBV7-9,CASSYRDSFTNYGYTF,TGTGCCAGCAGCTACCGGGACAGCTTTACTAACTATGGCTACACCTTC
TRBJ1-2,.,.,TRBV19,CASSIGPGPNYGYTF,TGTGCCAGTAGTATTGGGCCAGGGCCTAACTATGGCTACACCTTC
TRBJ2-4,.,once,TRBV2,CASSPGLPQTAKNIQYF,TGTGCCAGCAGCCCTGGACTTCCCCAAACAGCCAAAAACATTCAGTACTTC